This entry is about one TCR beta chain. Its recognized antigen is unknown. Per-base qualities were not stored, and no clone one base away is much larger. Looking up the germline V gene (reference sequence) yields CDR1 LNHDA and CDR2 SQIVND. V loses 10 bases at its end and J loses 3 bases; junction bases beyond the gene matches: 12. From the cysteine through the phenylalanine, the CDR3 covers 14 amino acids. The read is trimmed to its CDR3 DNA, 42 bases read in frame from base 1. The data are from a study of early stage breast cancer tumors (dated by TCRdb to 2016 to 2017). Broadly, across the study: Of the roughly 15 invasive breast tumors, more than 9 were found to be estrogen receptor-positive, progesterone receptor-positive and HER2-negative. A read coverage of roughly 10-fold per sample was achieved on average. About 70% of the 12 ER+/PR+/HER2- tumors were invasive ductal carcinomas, while the other four were invasive lobular carcinomas. Across all samples, 2.5 million to 3 million templates representing 1 million or so unique clonotypes were detected.

The study profiled bulk TCR beta-chain repertoires in matched peripheral blood, tumor and adjacent normal breast tissue taken from fewer than 20 patients with early-stage breast cancer. Before surgery, about 4.5-11 mL of whole blood was collected into EDTA tubes and then processed within 2 hours. Peripheral blood mononuclear cells were isolated by Ficoll-Paque centrifugation in SepMate-50 tubes. For storage in liquid nitrogen, PBMCs were cryopreserved as aliquots of 2 to 4 million cells in approximately 90% FBS with 10% DMSO. The Qiagen AllPrep DNA/RNA Mini kit was used for genomic DNA extraction. Overall results and qualifications from the work: Repertoires from blood and normal breast were more alike than repertoires from blood and tumor, and in about 90% of the 16 patients, comparing each tissue with blood separated tumor from normal. Enriched TCRB sequences shared across patients were mostly commonly generated sequences, unlikely to play an important role in the tumor microenvironment. Because the cohort was small, a breakdown by tumor subtype could not be done. Bulk genomic DNA sequencing of unsorted cells missed chain pairing and functional markers such as CD4, CD8 and FOXP3. Tumors showed about 2.5-fold higher T cell density and higher clonality than adjacent normal breast tissue.

Every sample was amplified as two independent genomic DNA replicates, using approximately 550 ng for blood and roughly 1.4 ug for tumor or normal breast. Following the manufacturer's instructions, the ImmunoSeq Intro kit was used to carry out TCRB sequencing on genomic DNA. Multiplex PCR ran roughly 30 cycles with proprietary primers and spike-in control sequences for absolute quantification. Single-end 150-bp reads were used to sequence an 87-bp fragment spanning the CDR3 plus the flanking V and J genes. Seven samples, with two replicates for each sample, were multiplexed per lane of an Illumina MiSeq using version 3.0 chemistry. The paper's processing steps were these. The vendor's proprietary pipeline processed the raw data and merged both replicates into a single result for each sample. A clonotype was defined as productive rearrangements that share the same V-gene family, CDR3 amino acid sequence and J-gene segment. To compute clonality, the normalized Shannon entropy (Pielou evenness) of TCRB abundances was subtracted from 1. To estimate T cell density, the total number of templates was divided by the input cell count, which was inferred from how much DNA went in. Recon, run with its default parameters, was used to estimate overall repertoire diversity and clonality. A clonotype counted as tumor-enriched if its abundance in tumor exceeded 0.1% and was at least 32-fold higher than its abundance in normal breast. The immuneACCESS repertoire file appears here via TCRdb, limited to in-frame rearrangements. These files lack a portion of the clones; in checked studies, under half of the deficit traces to unresolved V genes, and the cause of the others is not known. For V, J and clone size, that table is used; D and trimming come from the DNA. In all, the sample holds tens of thousands of clones, and roughly 80% of those were seen once. Jointly, the top ten make up roughly 3.5% of the sample.

The sequenced sample was blood. This sequence was found in a person in their thirties with breast cancer. Rearrangement joined TRBV19 to TRBJ2-7; TRBD1 agrees with 7 junctional bases. The DNA reads as follows: TGTGCCACCGGACTGAGACAGGGTAGCTACGAGCAGTACTTC. It codes for CATGLRQGSYEQYF.